The source of this T cell receptor beta chain is a study of blood T cell repertoires in COVID-19. Germline lookup yields CDR1 KGHSH and CDR2 LQKENI. Trimming removed 2 bases at V and 5 bases at J, with 9 bases between. CDR3 size: 13 residues. Enrolled through a virtual design, the participants were between 18 and 89 years of age and came from some 26 US areas. TCRdb's table, derived via immunoSEQ multiplex PCR, lists solely in-frame clones and lacks some. In the table there are over 200,000 clones, 91% of which are singletons. This clone came up once. The chain couples TRBV18 to TRBJ2-5; D is possibly TRBD2 (5 bases). The receptor's source is a human donor in a cohort exposed to, infected with or recovered from COVID-19 (not recorded which). The donor label of this sample is uncertain. Sample: PBMCs or T cells enriched from blood (not recorded which). The CDR3 DNA reads as TGTGCCAGCTCACCAGGGCCGGGGGAGACCCAGTACTTC. Translation gives CASSPGPGETQYF.